Below, 30 T cell receptor beta chains from the same sample are listed, as sequenced in a study of CD8 T cells in Susac syndrome (dated by TCRdb to about 2019). The library was prepared using the immunoSEQ multiplex PCR assay. RNA was extracted using the RNeasy kit, and roughly 0.5 to 1 microgram was reverse transcribed with random hexamers. TCRdb ran its own pipeline on the public reads, namely fastp trimming at Q25 and MiXCR clone calling, and kept in-frame beta chains. One record per CDR3 amino acid sequence lists the most common genes and DNA. Present in this sample are 400,000 or so distinct CDR3 sequences, approximately 85% of which were seen just once. The ten most abundant clones make up more than 0.09% of the sample. Sequencing used CD8+ T cells from PBMCs. The source of these receptors is a human donor with multiple sclerosis.

J is TRBJ2-5 and V is TRBV27; D not certain. The CDR3 sequence is 13 residues long. V lost 5 bases, J lost 4 bases, and 11 bases lay in between. The germline V gene encodes CDR1 MNHEY and CDR2 SMNVEV (reference sequence). The CDR3 nucleotides are TGTGCCAGCAGTGGTAGGAATGGAGAGACCCAGTACTTC. As protein: CASSGRNGETQYF.

The chain carries TRBV6-5 and TRBJ2-3; D is uncertain. The germline V and J ends were trimmed by 5 bases and 0 bases, with 9 bases remaining between them. CDR3 length: 14 amino acids. The germline gives CDR1 MNHEY, CDR2 SVGAGI. The CDR3 region is CASSAYSSTDTQYF. The CDR3 DNA reads as TGTGCCAGCAGTGCGTATTCTAGCACAGATACGCAGTATTTT.

The V gene is TRBV5-1, the J gene TRBJ1-1; TRBD1 agrees at 9 bases. The CDR3 runs to 16 residues. Unmatched junction bases numbered 3, after V lost 0 bases and J lost 0 bases. Germline-derived CDR1 and CDR2 are SGHRS and YFSETQ. The CDR3 here is CASSLGDRELNTEAFF. The CDR3 coding sequence is TGCGCCAGCAGCTTGGGGGACAGGGAGCTGAACACTGAAGCTTTCTTT.

The rearrangement joins TRBV18 to TRBJ2-7, with 7 bases aligning to TRBD2. This CDR3 has 15 amino acids. Germline-derived CDR1 and CDR2 are KGHSH and LQKENI. The V segment lost 2 bases and the J segment 3 bases; nucleotides outside the gene matches: 7. The CDR3 bases are TGTGCCAGCTCACCAGAGTGGGGGGGACTCTACGAGCAGTACTTC. Encoded protein: CASSPEWGGLYEQYF.

This clonotype was counted once. The chain has TRBV5-6 and TRBJ1-5; no clear D. Trimming took off 4 bases at V and 0 bases at J, with 11 bases between the two ends. This CDR3 comprises 15 residues. Germline assignment: CDR1 SGHDT and CDR2 YYEEEE. This CDR3 is CASSGGVHSNQPQHF. The CDR3 DNA follows: TGTGCCAGCAGCGGCGGCGTGCATAGCAATCAGCCCCAGCATTTT.

The chain uses TRBV4-1 and TRBJ1-1; maybe TRBD1 (6 bases). Germline-derived CDR1 and CDR2 are MGHRA and YSYEKL. V lost 4 bases and J 6 bases, leaving 15 bases between the germline ends. This CDR3 has 14 amino acids. CDR3 nucleotides: TGCGCCAGCAGCCCACAGGGTTTAACTGCTGAAGCTTTCTTT. This sequence encodes CASSPQGLTAEAFF.

The chain recombines TRBV5-5 with TRBJ1-1; 10 bases are a match to TRBD1. The J segment lost 4 bases and the V segment lost 4 bases, leaving 7 bases of the junction unmatched. CDR3 length equals 15 residues. Germline V gives CDR1 SGHKS, CDR2 YYEKEE (reference sequence). DNA of the CDR3: TGTGCCAGCAGCATTGGGGACAGGGGCGGCACTGAAGCTTTCTTT. It yields the protein CASSIGDRGGTEAFF.

This chain uses TRBV27 with TRBJ1-1; tentative D call: TRBD1 (5 bases). V dropped 6 bases and J dropped 7 bases, with 18 bases sitting between them. This CDR3 has 14 amino acids. CDR1 is MNHEY, CDR2 SMNVEV, per germline (reference sequence). CDR3 DNA: TGTGCCAGCAGCCCCGGGACGGGGAAAAATGAAGCTTTCTTT. It translates to CASSPGTGKNEAFF.

The chain uses TRBV3-1 and TRBJ2-2, with no clear D. The CDR3 is 15 amino acids. Trimming stripped 0 bases from V and 2 bases from J, with 7 bases between. CDR1 and CDR2 from the germline V gene are LGHDT and YNNKEL (reference sequence). DNA for the CDR3: TGTGCCAGCAGCCAAGATAAGGACAACACCGGGGAGCTGTTTTTT. It is translated as CASSQDKDNTGELFF. The full variable domain, with the rest looked up from reference TRBV3-1 and TRBJ2-2, is DTAVSQTPKYLVTQMGNDKSIKCEQNLGHDTMYWYKQDSKKFLKIMFSYNNKELIINETVPNRFSPKSPDKAHLNLHINSLELGDSAVYFCASSQDKDNTGELFFGEGSRLTVL.

The chain carries TRBV30 and TRBJ1-1; weak D call: TRBD1 (6 bases). In germline, CDR1 is GTSNPN, CDR2 SVGIG (reference sequence). The CDR3 runs 13 residues. With 1 base removed from V and 6 bases from J, the gap between germline ends came to 12 bases. The CDR3: CAWSEGGSAEAFF. Here the CDR3 DNA reads TGTGCCTGGAGTGAGGGGGGGAGCGCTGAAGCTTTCTTT.

The chain is built from TRBV7-8 and TRBJ1-1, with 10 bases fitting TRBD1. V trimming: 5 bases; J trimming: 6 bases; junction bases outside the gene matches: 9. Germline V gives CDR1 SGHVS, CDR2 FQNEAQ. This CDR3 contains 15 residues. Here the CDR3 DNA reads TGTGCCAGCAGCACCCGGACAGGGGGAGGATCTGAAGCTTTCTTT. Its translation is CASSTRTGGGSEAFF. The whole variable domain, remainder taken from reference TRBV7-8 and TRBJ1-1, is GAGVSQSPRYKVAKRGQDVALRCDPISGHVSLFWYQQALGQGPEFLTYFQNEAQLDKSGLPSDRFFAERPEGSVSTLKIQRTQQEDSAVYLCASSTRTGGGSEAFFGQGTRLTVV.

This clonotype has a handful of counts. This chain uses TRBV5-5 with TRBJ1-5, with D tentatively TRBD1 (5 bases). The CDR3 is 14 amino acids. The germline CDR1 and CDR2 sequences are SGHKS and YYEKEE (reference sequence). V was pared by 4 bases and J by 0 bases, with 8 bases between. For the CDR3, the DNA is TGTGCCAGCAGCGAGGGGCATAGCAATCAGCCCCAGCATTTT. Its translation: CASSEGHSNQPQHF.

The chain links TRBV9 to TRBJ2-2; D is uncertain. This CDR3 has 13 amino acids. V dropped 2 bases and J dropped 6 bases, with 8 bases sitting between them. From germline, CDR1 is SGDLS and CDR2 YYNGEE. The CDR3 sequence: CASSVPWSGELFF. CDR3 in DNA: TGTGCCAGCAGCGTTCCCTGGTCCGGGGAGCTGTTTTTT.

This clonotype has only a few counts. The V call is TRBV27, the J call TRBJ2-7, with D unclear. Looked up from germline, CDR1 is MNHEY and CDR2 is SMNVEV (reference sequence). V lost 0 bases and J lost 1, with 4 bases in between. This CDR3 is built from 13 residues. For the CDR3, the DNA is TGTGCCAGCAGTTTATCCAGGTCCTACGAGCAGTACTTC. It translates to CASSLSRSYEQYF.

This clonotype was seen only once. V is TRBV7-9 and J is TRBJ2-3; 11 bases agree with TRBD2. Germline V CDR1 and CDR2: SEHNR, FQNEAQ (reference sequence). The CDR3 covers 19 residues. With V trimmed by 1 base and J by 6 bases, 15 bases remained unmatched. DNA for the CDR3: TGTGCCAGCAGCTTAGACCGACTAGCGGGGAGACACCTCGGGGATACGCAGTATTTT. Residues: CASSLDRLAGRHLGDTQYF.

V gene TRBV27 combines with J gene TRBJ1-2, with D perhaps matching TRBD1 (5 bases). The CDR3 length is 16 residues. The V gene's germline CDR1 is MNHEY and CDR2 SMNVEV (reference sequence). The V end lost 4 bases, the J end lost 3 bases, and 18 bases lay between the germline ends. CDR3 DNA sequence: TGTGCCAGCAGTTCCTCCAGGGACCGGCCAGACTATGGCTACACCTTC. Translating it yields CASSSSRDRPDYGYTF.

This clonotype was seen a single time. This chain uses TRBV11-3 with TRBJ2-1; TRBD2 agrees at 7 bases. The length of the CDR3 is 17 residues. V shed 4 bases and J 5 bases; nucleotides not matched to a gene: 14. The germline CDR1 and CDR2 sequences are SGHNT and YENEEA. In nucleotides, the CDR3 is TGTGCCAGCAGCTCGATTCGAGAGGGAGGGTCTCACAATGAGCAGTTCTTC. This gives the protein CASSSIREGGSHNEQFF. Drawing the rest from reference TRBV11-3 and TRBJ2-1, the complete variable domain is EAGVVQSPRYKIIEKKQPVAFWCNPISGHNTLYWYLQNLGQGPELLIRYENEEAVDDSQLPKDRFSAERLKGVDSTLKIQPAELGDSAVYLCASSSIREGGSHNEQFFGPGTRLTVL.

The chain employs TRBV28 and TRBJ2-7, with D hard to call. The germline gives CDR1 MDHEN, CDR2 SYDVKM. This CDR3 spans 17 amino acids. Between the trimmed V and J ends, which lost 3 bases and 0 bases, there was a span of 18 bases. CDR3 loop: CASSFGPHLKPSYEQYF. The DNA of the CDR3 is TGTGCCAGCAGTTTCGGTCCCCACCTAAAACCCTCCTACGAGCAGTACTTC.

The V call is TRBV28, the J call TRBJ2-7; either TRBD1 or TRBD2 may fit D (7 bases each). The CDR3 length is 12 residues. Germline CDR1 is MDHEN and CDR2 is SYDVKM. V lost 7 bases, J lost 4 bases, and 11 bases lay in between. CDR3 in amino acids: CASTRGGYEQYF. The CDR3 bases are TGTGCCAGCACCAGGGGGGGATACGAGCAGTACTTC.

This chain uses TRBV30 with TRBJ2-5; D gene unclear. Germline loops: CDR1 GTSNPN, CDR2 SVGIG (reference sequence). The CDR3 is 13 amino acids. Trimming left V 0 bases short and J 4 bases short, with 9 bases between. CDR3: CAWSVGFRETQYF. CDR3 DNA: TGTGCCTGGAGTGTGGGATTCCGAGAGACCCAGTACTTC. The entire variable domain, with the rest obtained from reference TRBV30 and TRBJ2-5, is as follows: SQTIHQWPATLVQPVGSPLSLECTVEGTSNPNLYWYRQAAGRGLQLLFYSVGIGQISSEVPQNLSASRPQDRQFILSSKKLLLSDSGFYLCAWSVGFRETQYFGPGTRLLVL.

This chain connects TRBV3-1 to TRBJ2-1, with TRBD1 as a possible D gene (5 bases). The germline CDR1 and CDR2 sequences are LGHDT and YNNKEL (reference sequence). Trimming removed 1 base from V and 8 bases from J, with 6 bases in between. The CDR3 is made up of 12 amino acids. The CDR3 DNA is TGTGCCAGCAGCCAAGGGGGCTATGAGCAGTTCTTC. Its protein is CASSQGGYEQFF.

This clonotype was found once. This chain links TRBV29-1 with TRBJ2-1, with TRBD2 identical over 7 bases. Trimming took 1 base from V and 4 from J; bases not matched to a gene: 1. The CDR3 runs to 13 residues. The germline V gene has CDR1 SQVTM and CDR2 ANQGSEA. Here the CDR3 reads CSVEGLAYNEQFF. In DNA, the CDR3 is TGCAGCGTTGAAGGACTAGCTTACAATGAGCAGTTCTTC.

V gene TRBV6-1 combines with J gene TRBJ1-1; D is unclear. The CDR3 loop spans 14 amino acids. From germline, CDR1 is MNHNS and CDR2 SASEGT. The V and J ends lost 5 bases and 3 bases respectively, with 13 bases between them. CDR3 nucleotides: TGTGCCAGCAGTCCGAAGATGGAGGACACTGAAGCTTTCTTT. Residues: CASSPKMEDTEAFF.

The V call is TRBV4-1, the J call TRBJ2-2, with a tentative D call TRBD1 (5 bases). V was trimmed by 4 bases and J by 0 bases, leaving 9 bases between them. Germline V gives CDR1 MGHRA, CDR2 YSYEKL. The CDR3 contains 15 residues. The CDR3: CASSRDSANTGELFF. The CDR3 nucleotides read TGCGCCAGCAGCCGAGACAGCGCGAACACCGGGGAGCTGTTTTTT.

The genes are TRBV2 and TRBJ1-5; D might be TRBD1 (5 bases). V lost 7 bases, J lost 6 bases, and 10 bases lay in between. The CDR3 totals 12 residues. Germline V gene sequence: CDR1 SNHLY, CDR2 FYNNEI. The chain's CDR3 is CASKGDGQPQHF. The CDR3 DNA reads as TGTGCCAGCAAAGGGGATGGTCAGCCCCAGCATTTT.

V and J are TRBV27 and TRBJ1-2, with 9 bases identical to TRBD1. CDR3 length: 15 amino acids. V dropped 0 bases and J dropped 3; count of bases not matched to a gene: 2. CDR1 is MNHEY and CDR2 is SMNVEV in the germline V gene (reference sequence). DNA for the CDR3: TGTGCCAGCAGTTTATCAACAGGGGGCTACTATGGCTACACCTTC. Protein sequence: CASSLSTGGYYGYTF.

This chain uses TRBV4-1 with TRBJ1-5; D remains unclear. The CDR3 sequence is 14 residues long. Germline loops: CDR1 MGHRA, CDR2 YSYEKL. Trimming stripped 5 bases from V and 3 bases from J, with 11 bases between. The CDR3 loop reads CASSVGCDNQPQHF. The CDR3 bases are TGCGCCAGCAGCGTGGGGTGCGACAATCAGCCCCAGCATTTT.

The chain links TRBV4-1 to TRBJ2-1, with TRBD2 identical over 10 bases. This CDR3 has 15 amino acids. Germline CDR1 reads MGHRA; CDR2 reads YSYEKL. Trimming took 1 base from V and 9 from J; bases not matched to a gene: 6. The CDR3 region has the DNA TGCGCCAGCAGCCAAGCCCTAGCGGGAGATCTTGAGCAGTTCTTC. Translated, it gives CASSQALAGDLEQFF.

The gene calls are TRBV12-3 or TRBV12-4 and TRBJ2-5, with D perhaps matching TRBD2 (5 bases). V was shortened by 6 bases and J by 5 bases, with 13 bases between the two germline ends. The CDR3 totals 13 residues. The CDR3 loop is CASSPAPGETQYF. The CDR3 bases are TGTGCCAGCAGCCCAGCCCCGGGGGAGACCCAGTACTTC.

The chain is built from TRBV7-9 and TRBJ1-4; D is ambiguous. The ends were cut back, 0 bases at V and 0 bases at J, with 5 bases in the middle. The germline gives CDR1 SEHNR, CDR2 FQNEAQ (reference sequence). The length of the CDR3 is 15 residues. The CDR3 here is CASSLASATNEKLFF. CDR3 coding DNA: TGTGCCAGCAGCTTAGCTAGTGCAACTAATGAAAAACTGTTTTTT.